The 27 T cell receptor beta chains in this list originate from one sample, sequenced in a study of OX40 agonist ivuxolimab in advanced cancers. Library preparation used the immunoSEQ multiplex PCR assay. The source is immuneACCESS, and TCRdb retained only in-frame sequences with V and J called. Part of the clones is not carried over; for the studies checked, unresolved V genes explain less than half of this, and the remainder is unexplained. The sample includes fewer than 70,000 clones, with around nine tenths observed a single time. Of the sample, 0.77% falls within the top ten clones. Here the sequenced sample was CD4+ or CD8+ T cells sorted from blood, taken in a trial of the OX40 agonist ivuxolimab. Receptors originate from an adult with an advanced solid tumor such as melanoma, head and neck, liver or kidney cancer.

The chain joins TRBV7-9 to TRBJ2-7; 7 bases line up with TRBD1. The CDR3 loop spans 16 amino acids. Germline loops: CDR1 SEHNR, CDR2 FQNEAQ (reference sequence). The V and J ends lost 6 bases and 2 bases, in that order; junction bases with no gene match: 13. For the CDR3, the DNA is TGTGCCAGCAGGCCCCACCACCGGGACAGTCCCTACGAGCAGTACTTC. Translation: CASRPHHRDSPYEQYF.

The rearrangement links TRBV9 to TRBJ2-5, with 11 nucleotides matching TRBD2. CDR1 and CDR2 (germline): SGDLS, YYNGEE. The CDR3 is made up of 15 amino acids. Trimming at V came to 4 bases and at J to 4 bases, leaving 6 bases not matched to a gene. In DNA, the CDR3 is TGTGCCAGCAGCTTTAGCGGGGGGGCCGGAGAGACCCAGTACTTC. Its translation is CASSFSGGAGETQYF.

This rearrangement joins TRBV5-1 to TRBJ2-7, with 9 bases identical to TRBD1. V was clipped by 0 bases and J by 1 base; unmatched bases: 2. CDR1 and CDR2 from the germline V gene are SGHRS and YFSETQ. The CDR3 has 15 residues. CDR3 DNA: TGCGCCAGCAGCTTGGTAGGGACAGGGTCCTACGAGCAGTACTTC. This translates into CASSLVGTGSYEQYF.

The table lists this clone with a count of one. CDR3 DNA sequence: TGTGCCAGCAGCTTCTGGGACAGGCGGCTCACGGAGCAGTACTTC. Translating it yields CASSFWDRRLTEQYF. The rearrangement uses TRBV5-6 and TRBJ2-7; 8 nucleotides match TRBD1. Germline values: CDR1 SGHDT, CDR2 YYEEEE. This CDR3 region has 15 residues. Trimming cost V 2 bases and J 7 bases; bases outside gene matches: 11.

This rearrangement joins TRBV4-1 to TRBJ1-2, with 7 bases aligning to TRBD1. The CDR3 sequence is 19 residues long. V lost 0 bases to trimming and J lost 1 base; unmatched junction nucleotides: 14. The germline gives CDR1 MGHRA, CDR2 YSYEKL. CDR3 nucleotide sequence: TGCGCCAGCAGCCAAGATCGGAGGTTAGGGGGCCCTTTTAACTATGGCTACACCTTC. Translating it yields CASSQDRRLGGPFNYGYTF.

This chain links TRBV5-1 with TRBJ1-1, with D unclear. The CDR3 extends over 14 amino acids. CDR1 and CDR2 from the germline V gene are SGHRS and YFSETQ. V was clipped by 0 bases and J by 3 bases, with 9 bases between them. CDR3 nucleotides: TGCGCCAGCAGCTTGGAGGTGGGGTACACTGAAGCTTTCTTT. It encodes CASSLEVGYTEAFF.

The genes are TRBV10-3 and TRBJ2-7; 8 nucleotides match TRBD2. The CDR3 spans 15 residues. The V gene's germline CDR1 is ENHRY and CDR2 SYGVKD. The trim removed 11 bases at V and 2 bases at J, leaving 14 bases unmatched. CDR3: CAVRAGLEYPYEQYF. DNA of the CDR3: TGTGCCGTCCGGGCGGGACTAGAATATCCCTACGAGCAGTACTTC.

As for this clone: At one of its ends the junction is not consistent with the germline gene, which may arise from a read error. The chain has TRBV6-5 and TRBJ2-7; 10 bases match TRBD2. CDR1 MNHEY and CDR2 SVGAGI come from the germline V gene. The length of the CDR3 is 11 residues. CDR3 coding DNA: TGTGCCAGCAGTGAAGCGGGGGGGGATTTTTTC. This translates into CASSEAGGDFF.

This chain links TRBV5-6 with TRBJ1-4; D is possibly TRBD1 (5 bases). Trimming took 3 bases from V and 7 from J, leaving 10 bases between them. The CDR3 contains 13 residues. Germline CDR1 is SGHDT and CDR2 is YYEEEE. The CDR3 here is CASSWGMSEKLFF. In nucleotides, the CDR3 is TGTGCCAGCAGCTGGGGCATGTCTGAAAAACTGTTTTTT.

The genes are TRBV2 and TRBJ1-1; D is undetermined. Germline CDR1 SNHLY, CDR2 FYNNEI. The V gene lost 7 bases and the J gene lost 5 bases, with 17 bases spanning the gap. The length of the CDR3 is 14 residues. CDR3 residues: CASTDPGRRTEAFF. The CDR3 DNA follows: TGTGCCAGCACTGACCCGGGCCGGAGAACTGAAGCTTTCTTT.

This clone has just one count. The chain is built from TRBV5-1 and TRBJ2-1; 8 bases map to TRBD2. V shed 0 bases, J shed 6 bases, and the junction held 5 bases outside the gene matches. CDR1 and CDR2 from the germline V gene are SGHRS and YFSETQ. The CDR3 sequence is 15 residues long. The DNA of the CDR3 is TGCGCCAGCAGCTTGGGACTAGCGAGTGTCAATGAGCAGTTCTTC. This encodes CASSLGLASVNEQFF. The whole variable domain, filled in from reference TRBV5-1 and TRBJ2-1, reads KAGVTQTPRYLIKTRGQQVTLSCSPISGHRSVSWYQQTPGQGLQFLFEYFSETQRNKGNFPGRFSGRQFSNSRSEMNVSTLELGDSALYLCASSLGLASVNEQFFGPGTRLTVL.

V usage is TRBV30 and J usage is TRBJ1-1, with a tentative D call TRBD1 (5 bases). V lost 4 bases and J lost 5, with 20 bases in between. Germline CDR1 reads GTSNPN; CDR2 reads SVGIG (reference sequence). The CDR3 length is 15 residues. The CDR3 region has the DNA TGTGCCTGGATACGACTCAACTGGGGGGTGACTGAAGCTTTCTTT. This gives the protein CAWIRLNWGVTEAFF.

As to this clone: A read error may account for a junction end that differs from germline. The chain's CDR3 is CASTPNAGGQETQYF. Here the CDR3 DNA reads TGTGCCAGCACACCGAATGCGGGGGGTCAAGAGACCCAGTACTTC. The chain is built from TRBV18 and TRBJ2-5; 8 bases fit TRBD2. Looked up from germline, CDR1 is KGHSH and CDR2 is LQKENI. The CDR3 is 15 residues long.

CDR3 loop: CASSPSRGRFQGNTIYF. As DNA, the CDR3 is TGCGCCAGCAGCCCCTCCAGGGGACGGTTTCAGGGAAACACCATATATTTT. The chain uses TRBV5-1 and TRBJ1-3; TRBD1 might be the D (6 bases). This CDR3 region has 17 residues. V was shortened by 4 bases and J by 4 bases, with 21 bases between the two germline ends. In germline, CDR1 is SGHRS, CDR2 YFSETQ.

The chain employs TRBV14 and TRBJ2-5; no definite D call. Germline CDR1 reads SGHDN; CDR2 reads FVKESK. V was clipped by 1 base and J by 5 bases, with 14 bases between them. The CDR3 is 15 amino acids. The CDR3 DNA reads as TGTGCCAGCAGCCAAGCCCTCCCCACAGCGGAGACCCAGTACTTC. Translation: CASSQALPTAETQYF.

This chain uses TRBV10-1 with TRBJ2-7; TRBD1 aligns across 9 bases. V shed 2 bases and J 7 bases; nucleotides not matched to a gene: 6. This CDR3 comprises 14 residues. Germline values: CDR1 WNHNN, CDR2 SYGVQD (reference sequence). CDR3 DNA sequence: TGCGCCAGCAGTGAGGGCGGGACAGGGCCAGAGCAGTACTTC. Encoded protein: CASSEGGTGPEQYF.

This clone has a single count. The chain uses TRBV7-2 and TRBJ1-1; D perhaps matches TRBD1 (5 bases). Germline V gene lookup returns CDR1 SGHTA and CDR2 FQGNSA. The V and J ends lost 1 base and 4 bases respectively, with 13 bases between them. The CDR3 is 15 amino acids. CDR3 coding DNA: TGTGCCAGCAGCTTAGTTCTGGGGGACTCCACTGAAGCTTTCTTT. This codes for CASSLVLGDSTEAFF.

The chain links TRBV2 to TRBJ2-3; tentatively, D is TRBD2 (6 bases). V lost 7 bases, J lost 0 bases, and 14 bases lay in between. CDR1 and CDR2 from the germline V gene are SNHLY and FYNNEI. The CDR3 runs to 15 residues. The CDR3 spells CASKVRETSTDTQYF. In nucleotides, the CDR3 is TGTGCCAGCAAGGTCCGGGAGACTAGCACAGATACGCAGTATTTT.

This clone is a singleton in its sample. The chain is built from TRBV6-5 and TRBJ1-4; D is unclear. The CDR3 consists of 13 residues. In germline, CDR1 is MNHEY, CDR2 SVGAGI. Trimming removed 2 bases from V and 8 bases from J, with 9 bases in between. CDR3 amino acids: CASSYREREKLFF. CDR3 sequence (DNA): TGTGCCAGCAGTTACCGGGAAAGAGAAAAACTGTTTTTT.

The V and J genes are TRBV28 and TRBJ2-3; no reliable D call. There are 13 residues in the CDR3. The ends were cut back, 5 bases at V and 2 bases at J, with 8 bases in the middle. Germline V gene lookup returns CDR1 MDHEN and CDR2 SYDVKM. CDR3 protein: CASSDRSTDTQYF. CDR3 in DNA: TGTGCCAGCAGTGATCGGTCCACAGATACGCAGTATTTT.

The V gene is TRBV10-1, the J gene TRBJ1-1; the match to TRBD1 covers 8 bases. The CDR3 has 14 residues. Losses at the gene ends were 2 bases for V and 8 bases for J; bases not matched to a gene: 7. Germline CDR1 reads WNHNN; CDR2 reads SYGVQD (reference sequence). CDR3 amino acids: CASSEGGQGQEAFF. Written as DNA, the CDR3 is TGCGCCAGCAGTGAGGGCGGACAGGGCCAAGAAGCTTTCTTT.

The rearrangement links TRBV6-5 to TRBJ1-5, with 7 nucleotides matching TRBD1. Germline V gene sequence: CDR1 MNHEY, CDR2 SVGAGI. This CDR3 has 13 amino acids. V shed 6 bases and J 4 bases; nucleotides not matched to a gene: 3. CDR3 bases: TGTGCCAGCAGACGGGACAGTAATCAGCCCCAGCATTTT. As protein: CASRRDSNQPQHF.

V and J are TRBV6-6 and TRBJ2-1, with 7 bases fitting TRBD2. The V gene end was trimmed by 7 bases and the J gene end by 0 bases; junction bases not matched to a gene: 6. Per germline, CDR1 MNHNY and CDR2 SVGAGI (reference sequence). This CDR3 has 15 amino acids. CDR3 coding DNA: TGTGCCAGCATCTCGGGAGGCCTCTCCTACAATGAGCAGTTCTTC. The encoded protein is CASISGGLSYNEQFF.

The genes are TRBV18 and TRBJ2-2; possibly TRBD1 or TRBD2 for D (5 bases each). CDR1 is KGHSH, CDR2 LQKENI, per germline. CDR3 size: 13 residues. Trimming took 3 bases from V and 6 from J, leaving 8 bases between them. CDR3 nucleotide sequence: TGTGCCAGCTCACCGGGGGACGCCGGGGAGCTGTTTTTT. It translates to CASSPGDAGELFF.

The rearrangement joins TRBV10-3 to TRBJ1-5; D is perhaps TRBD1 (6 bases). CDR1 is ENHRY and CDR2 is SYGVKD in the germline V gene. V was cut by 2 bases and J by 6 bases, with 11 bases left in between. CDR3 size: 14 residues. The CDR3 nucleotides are TGTGCCATCAGTGAGGGGGGGGCGGGTCAGCCCCAGCATTTT. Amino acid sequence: CAISEGGAGQPQHF.

CDR3: CASSLGLERDTQYF. In nucleotides, the CDR3 is TGTGCCAGTAGTCTAGGACTAGAAAGGGATACGCAGTATTTT. This chain links TRBV19 with TRBJ2-3; 7 nucleotides agree with TRBD2. V lost 5 bases, J lost 6 bases, and 8 bases stayed unmatched. Germline CDR1 reads LNHDA; CDR2 reads SQIVND (reference sequence). The CDR3 has 14 residues.

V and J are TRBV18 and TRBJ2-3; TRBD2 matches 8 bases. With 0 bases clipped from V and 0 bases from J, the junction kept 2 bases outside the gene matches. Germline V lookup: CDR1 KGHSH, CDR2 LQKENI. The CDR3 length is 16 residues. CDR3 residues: CASSPPSSGSTDTQYF. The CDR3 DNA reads TGTGCCAGCTCACCACCATCTAGCGGGAGCACAGATACGCAGTATTTT. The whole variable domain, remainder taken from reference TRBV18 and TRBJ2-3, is NAGVMQNPRHLVRRRGQEARLRCSPMKGHSHVYWYRQLPEEGLKFMVYLQKENIIDESGMPKERFSAEFPKEGPSILRIQQVVRGDSAAYFCASSPPSSGSTDTQYFGPGTRLTVL.